This T cell receptor beta chain originates from a study of T cell repertoires in cytomegalovirus infection. Across the study: CMV infection plus the matching HLA type was flagged by public TCR beta signatures.

Study-wide findings and caveats: Adding up the frequency of public TCR beta families identified people who carried CMV plus the relevant HLA. HLA-C-restricted CMV-specific TCR beta clonotypes were dominant in the ex vivo response.

The CDR3 extends over 15 amino acids. Between the trimmed V and J ends, which lost 3 bases and 6 bases, there was a span of 14 bases. TCRdb reprocessed the reads via MiXCR and lists one record per CDR3 protein. The repertoire includes 200,000 to 300,000 distinct CDR3 sequences, 10% to 15% of them detected once, and 1.5% to 2% sits in the top ten. This clonotype has ten or more counts. As yet, its antigen is unknown. What was sequenced was PBMCs. The receptor was isolated from a human donor in good health (CMV status not recorded). Some clones in this sample may be carry-over from other donors' samples. This rearrangement joins TRBV12-3 or TRBV12-4 to TRBJ1-4; D is unresolved. The CDR3 sequence is CASSLRPPGDEKLFF. The CDR3 nucleotides read TGTGCCAGCAGTTTGAGGCCCCCGGGAGATGAAAAACTGTTTTTT.